The 6 T cell receptor beta chains below come from one sample, sequenced in a study of blood T cell repertoires in COVID-19. The protocol was immunoSEQ multiplex PCR, while the TCRdb copy is restricted to in-frame clones and leaves out a portion. The repertoire includes around 75,000 clones, 80% of them detected once, and 10% to 15% sits in the top ten. Material: peripheral blood. These receptors were obtained from a man aged 45-60 years with COVID-19, enrolled during active disease.

This chain links TRBV7-8 with TRBJ1-5; TRBD1 matches at 8 bases. This CDR3 has 16 amino acids. The J segment lost 2 bases and the V segment lost 3 bases, leaving 6 bases of the junction unmatched. Germline CDR1 and CDR2: SGHVS and FQNEAQ. The CDR3 sequence: CASSFGNRGGNQPQHF. CDR3 nucleotide sequence: TGTGCCAGCAGCTTCGGCAACAGGGGGGGCAATCAGCCCCAGCATTTT.

This clone was counted a few times. The CDR3, as DNA: TGTGCCAGCAGCCAAGTGGGGGACAGGGTTTCACCCCTCCACTTT. Its translation is CASSQVGDRVSPLHF. The rearrangement uses TRBV3-1 (or the pseudogene TRBV3-2) and TRBJ1-6; 9 positions match TRBD1. Unmatched junction bases numbered 4, after V lost 1 base and J lost 9 bases. The germline V gene has CDR1 LGHDT and CDR2 YNNKEL (reference sequence). CDR3 length: 15 residues.

This chain uses TRBV11-3 with TRBJ1-1; TRBD1 aligns across 7 bases. In germline, CDR1 is SGHNT, CDR2 YENEEA. V was clipped by 3 bases and J by 7 bases; unmatched bases: 11. The CDR3 is made up of 15 amino acids. This chain's CDR3 is CASSFRQGAQVEAFF. The CDR3 nucleotides are TGTGCCAGCAGCTTTCGACAGGGAGCCCAGGTTGAAGCTTTCTTT.

The chain couples TRBV6-5 to TRBJ2-7, with D perhaps matching TRBD2 (5 bases). CDR3 size: 15 residues. The germline V and J ends were trimmed by 6 bases and 0 bases, with 15 bases remaining between them. Germline V gene data show CDR1 as MNHEY and CDR2 as SVGAGI. Written as DNA, the CDR3 is TGTGCCAGCAGCCGATCCGGACTGGACTCCTACGAGCAGTACTTC. Its protein is CASSRSGLDSYEQYF.

A single count supports this clone. V gene TRBV28 combines with J gene TRBJ2-3; 7 nucleotides match TRBD2. This CDR3 region has 14 residues. Germline V CDR1 and CDR2: MDHEN, SYDVKM. Unmatched junction bases numbered 2, after V lost 3 bases and J lost 2 bases. CDR3 bases: TGTGCCAGCAGTTTTGGGGGGGTCACAGATACGCAGTATTTT. This sequence encodes CASSFGGVTDTQYF.

DNA of the CDR3: TGTGCCAGTAGTCCTGGACAGCCCATGAACACTGAAGCTTTCTTT. Amino acid sequence: CASSPGQPMNTEAFF. This chain connects TRBV19 to TRBJ1-1, with a possible D match to TRBD1 (6 bases). Trimming took off 5 bases at V and 0 bases at J, with 13 bases between the two ends. Germline V gene lookup returns CDR1 LNHDA and CDR2 SQIVND (reference sequence). The CDR3 is 15 residues long.